This T cell receptor (beta chain) was recorded in a study of blood T cells in healthy people across ages. With a J-beta primer mix and a sample-barcoded 5' primer, a second PCR ran 7 to 11 cycles. Via MiXCR, TCRdb re-called the 5' RACE reads, giving one row per CDR3 protein. The table lists more than 500,000 distinct CDR3 sequences, about 27% of them singletons. Only a few counts were recorded for this clonotype. CDR1 is SGHRS, CDR2 YFSETQ, per germline. The CDR3 spans 13 residues. This sample was shared with a second study, whose subject was T cells of mothers and their children. Per that paper: Donation was provided by three healthy Caucasian mothers along with their six children.

This clonotype was obtained from a boy aged 2 to 10 in good health. V usage is TRBV5-1 and J usage is TRBJ2-5, with a tentative D call TRBD1 (5 bases). The tail of the sequence fits TRBJ2-7 better, so the J call may be wrong. Sequencing input: blood. The DNA for the CDR3 is TGCGCCAGCAGCCAGGGCCTAGTGGGCGAGCAGTACTTC. It is translated as CASSQGLVGEQYF.